The next 22 T cell receptor beta chains were all read from a single sample in a study of blood T cells in healthy people across ages. Next came a second PCR, run for about 7 to 11 cycles, which used a sample-barcoded 5' primer along with a J-beta primer mix. TCRdb recomputed calls from the 5' RACE reads with MiXCR, one row per CDR3 protein. The sample consists of about 780,000 distinct CDR3 sequences, 62% of them appearing once. The sequencing input was blood. These receptors were collected from a man aged 30 to 45 in good health.

This rearrangement joins TRBV24-1 to TRBJ2-2; TRBD1 matches 9 bases. Germline assignment: CDR1 KGHDR and CDR2 SFDVKD. J gave up 5 bases and V 4 bases, and 10 bases lay outside the gene matches. This CDR3 comprises 17 residues. The chain's CDR3 is CATSERNRGHRTGELFF. CDR3 bases: TGTGCCACCAGTGAGCGAAACAGGGGGCATCGGACCGGGGAGCTGTTTTTT.

The chain has TRBV7-9 and TRBJ2-1, with a tentative D call TRBD2 (5 bases). V was clipped by 5 bases and J by 4 bases, with 15 bases between them. The CDR3 spans 15 residues. Germline V gene data show CDR1 as SEHNR and CDR2 as FQNEAQ (reference sequence). CDR3 DNA sequence: TGTGCCAGCAGCCCCACGTCGGGGATTTACAATGAGCAGTTCTTC. It codes for CASSPTSGIYNEQFF.

This clonotype was seen more than once but under ten times. V usage is TRBV24-1 and J usage is TRBJ1-2, with D possibly being TRBD1 (5 bases). Trimming pared 3 bases from V and 4 bases from J, leaving 14 bases between. The germline gives CDR1 KGHDR, CDR2 SFDVKD. The CDR3 covers 15 residues. The CDR3 reads CATSDSSGTVYGYTF. In DNA form, the CDR3 reads TGTGCCACCAGTGATAGCTCCGGGACCGTCTATGGCTACACCTTC.

The chain has TRBV29-1 and TRBJ2-7; 7 nucleotides line up with TRBD1. CDR3 length equals 13 residues. Germline CDR1 and CDR2: SQVTM and ANQGSEA. Germline trimming cut 7 bases from V and 0 bases from J; bases unmatched to any gene: 6. Written as DNA, the CDR3 is TGCAGCGCCAAACAGGGGCTCTCCTACGAGCAGTACTTC. It codes for CSAKQGLSYEQYF.

This chain links TRBV12-3 or TRBV12-4 with TRBJ2-2, with 7 bases fitting TRBD2. Losses at the gene ends were 11 bases for V and 4 bases for J; bases not matched to a gene: 10. CDR3 size: 14 residues. In DNA, the CDR3 is TGTGCCGGCAACACGGGGGGAATCACCGGGGAGCTGTTTTTT. This encodes CAGNTGGITGELFF.

The gene calls are TRBV18 and TRBJ2-6; 7 bases line up with TRBD2. The CDR3 runs to 19 residues. Germline V CDR1 and CDR2: KGHSH, LQKENI. V was pared by 0 bases and J by 0 bases, with 8 bases of the junction left unmatched. DNA of the CDR3: TGTGCCAGCTCACCACCCTCGGCTAGCGGAAGCTCTGGGGCCAACGTCCTGACTTTC. Residues: CASSPPSASGSSGANVLTF.

The gene calls are TRBV3-1 and TRBJ1-4; D is possibly TRBD1 (5 bases). The CDR3 runs 14 residues. V was clipped by 4 bases and J by 7 bases, with 13 bases between them. Germline V gene data show CDR1 as LGHDT and CDR2 as YNNKEL (reference sequence). CDR3 in DNA: TGTGCCAGCAGCCCGCGGGACGGGGGTGAAAAACTGTTTTTT. Amino acid sequence: CASSPRDGGEKLFF.

The rearrangement links TRBV28 to TRBJ2-5; D is perhaps TRBD2 (5 bases). CDR3 size: 16 residues. V was clipped by 6 bases and J by 2 bases, with 19 bases between them. CDR1 is MDHEN and CDR2 is SYDVKM in the germline V gene. The CDR3 reads CASSQPPGWRQETQYF. The CDR3 nucleotides read TGTGCCAGCAGCCAACCCCCAGGTTGGAGGCAAGAGACCCAGTACTTC. Supplemented by reference TRBV28 and TRBJ2-5, the full variable domain reads DVKVTQSSRYLVKRTGEKVFLECVQDMDHENMFWYRQDPGLGLRLIYFSYDVKMKEKGDIPEGYSVSREKKERFSLILESASTNQTSMYLCASSQPPGWRQETQYFGPGTRLLVL.

This clonotype was counted a few times. This sequence joins TRBV15 and TRBJ2-1; no clear D gene. From germline, CDR1 is LNHNV and CDR2 YYDKDF (reference sequence). V was cut by 4 bases and J by 0 bases, with 13 bases left in between. The CDR3 covers 16 residues. Here the CDR3 DNA reads TGTGCCACCAGCACTAACGACCCCGGCTCCTACAATGAGCAGTTCTTC. Its protein is CATSTNDPGSYNEQFF.

Ten or more counts support this clonotype. The chain uses TRBV20-1 and TRBJ2-3; the D is unclear. The germline gives CDR1 DFQATT, CDR2 SNEGSKA (reference sequence). CDR3 size: 12 residues. V lost 4 bases and J lost 6, with 11 bases in between. Here the CDR3 reads CSATPTGDTQYF. The CDR3, as DNA: TGCAGTGCTACTCCTACTGGGGATACGCAGTATTTT.

Regarding this clonotype: A junction boundary mismatches the germline segment, possibly from a read error. The chain recombines TRBV14 with TRBJ1-2; D is unclear. The CDR3 totals 12 residues. Germline V gene sequence: CDR1 SGHDN, CDR2 FVKESK. Here the CDR3 DNA reads TGTGCCGGCAGCCAGAGCAACTATGGCTACACCTTC. Translated, it gives CAGSQSNYGYTF.

V is TRBV2 and J is TRBJ2-1; D could derive from TRBD1 or TRBD2 (5 bases each). The CDR3 runs 11 residues. Germline CDR1 reads SNHLY; CDR2 reads FYNNEI. V was clipped by 6 bases and J by 7 bases, with 7 bases between them. CDR3: CASRGTNEQFF. CDR3 nucleotides: TGTGCCAGCAGGGGGACGAATGAGCAGTTCTTC.

In this sample, this clonotype turned up once. CDR3 region: CASSKGTAQETQYF. The DNA of the CDR3 is TGTGCCAGCAGTAAAGGGACAGCCCAAGAGACCCAGTACTTC. V is TRBV6-5 and J is TRBJ2-5, with 7 bases identical to TRBD1. The V gene end was trimmed by 5 bases and the J gene end by 1 base; junction bases not matched to a gene: 4. Germline CDR1 reads MNHEY; CDR2 reads SVGAGI. The CDR3 totals 14 residues.

CDR3 residues: CASSLGGGGNYGYTF. The CDR3 coding sequence is TGTGCCAGCAGCTTAGGAGGAGGGGGCAACTATGGCTACACCTTC. V usage is TRBV7-9 and J usage is TRBJ1-2; TRBD1 matches at 7 bases. With V trimmed by 1 base and J by 2 bases, 4 bases remained unmatched. CDR3 size: 15 residues. Germline CDR1 SEHNR, CDR2 FQNEAQ (reference sequence).

The rearrangement joins TRBV6-5 to TRBJ2-3; tentatively, D is TRBD1 (5 bases). The CDR3 sequence is 14 residues long. Germline assignment: CDR1 MNHEY and CDR2 SVGAGI. With 10 bases removed from V and 6 bases from J, the gap between germline ends came to 20 bases. The CDR3 reads CANPWVDILDTQYF. The CDR3, as DNA: TGTGCCAACCCCTGGGTGGACATACTCGATACGCAGTATTTT.

The J gene is TRBJ2-7, the V gene TRBV4-2, with 8 positions matching TRBD1. Germline V CDR1 and CDR2: LGHNA, YNFKEQ. J gave up 3 bases and V 1 base, and 14 bases lay outside the gene matches. This CDR3 has 18 amino acids. CDR3 protein: CASSQALSQGAAVYEQYF. As DNA, the CDR3 is TGTGCCAGCAGCCAAGCTCTATCCCAGGGGGCGGCCGTCTACGAGCAGTACTTC.

The chain combines TRBV20-1 with TRBJ2-1; D perhaps matches TRBD2 (5 bases). The CDR3 covers 15 residues. Trimming shortened V by 6 bases and J by 0 bases, and 15 bases separated the two germline ends. Germline V gene data show CDR1 as DFQATT and CDR2 as SNEGSKA (reference sequence). The CDR3 spells CSAWSGVPSYNEQFF. DNA for the CDR3: TGCAGTGCCTGGTCCGGGGTCCCCTCCTACAATGAGCAGTTCTTC.

The chain couples TRBV7-2 to TRBJ2-6, with 8 bases identical to TRBD1. Germline CDR1 SGHTA, CDR2 FQGNSA. CDR3 length equals 16 residues. The junction had 7 bases not matched to a gene; V was cut back by 7 bases and J by 2 bases. DNA for the CDR3: TGTGCCAGCACCGACAGGGGAAGGACTGGGGCCAACGTCCTGACTTTC. Translation gives CASTDRGRTGANVLTF.

This chain links TRBV9 with TRBJ2-3, with 8 bases fitting TRBD2. The CDR3 contains 17 residues. Per germline, CDR1 SGDLS and CDR2 YYNGEE. The junction had 11 bases not matched to a gene; V was cut back by 0 bases and J by 5 bases. The CDR3 here is CASSVATGAGVQDTQYF. DNA of the CDR3: TGTGCCAGCAGCGTAGCTACGGGAGCGGGGGTTCAAGATACGCAGTATTTT.

There are a few counts of this clonotype. The V call is TRBV12-3 or TRBV12-4, the J call TRBJ2-6; possibly TRBD1 for D (6 bases). Trimming stripped 6 bases from V and 2 bases from J, with 11 bases between. The CDR3 covers 15 residues. CDR3 sequence (DNA): TGTGCCAGCAGAAAACAGGGAACTGGGGCCAACGTCCTGACTTTC. This codes for CASRKQGTGANVLTF.

The chain employs TRBV15 and TRBJ2-1; D unresolved. Trimming took off 0 bases at V and 4 bases at J, with 10 bases between the two ends. This CDR3 contains 15 residues. In germline, CDR1 is LNHNV, CDR2 YYDKDF (reference sequence). The CDR3 sequence is CATSRDRGIYNEQFF. CDR3 coding DNA: TGTGCCACCAGCAGAGATCGAGGTATTTACAATGAGCAGTTCTTC.

The chain carries TRBV14 and TRBJ1-1; D is undetermined. The CDR3 loop spans 15 amino acids. The germline V gene encodes CDR1 SGHDN and CDR2 FVKESK. V was trimmed by 0 bases and J by 5 bases, leaving 13 bases between them. DNA of the CDR3: TGTGCCAGCAGCCAAGATAGCTTTCCGGGGACTGAAGCTTTCTTT. Protein: CASSQDSFPGTEAFF.